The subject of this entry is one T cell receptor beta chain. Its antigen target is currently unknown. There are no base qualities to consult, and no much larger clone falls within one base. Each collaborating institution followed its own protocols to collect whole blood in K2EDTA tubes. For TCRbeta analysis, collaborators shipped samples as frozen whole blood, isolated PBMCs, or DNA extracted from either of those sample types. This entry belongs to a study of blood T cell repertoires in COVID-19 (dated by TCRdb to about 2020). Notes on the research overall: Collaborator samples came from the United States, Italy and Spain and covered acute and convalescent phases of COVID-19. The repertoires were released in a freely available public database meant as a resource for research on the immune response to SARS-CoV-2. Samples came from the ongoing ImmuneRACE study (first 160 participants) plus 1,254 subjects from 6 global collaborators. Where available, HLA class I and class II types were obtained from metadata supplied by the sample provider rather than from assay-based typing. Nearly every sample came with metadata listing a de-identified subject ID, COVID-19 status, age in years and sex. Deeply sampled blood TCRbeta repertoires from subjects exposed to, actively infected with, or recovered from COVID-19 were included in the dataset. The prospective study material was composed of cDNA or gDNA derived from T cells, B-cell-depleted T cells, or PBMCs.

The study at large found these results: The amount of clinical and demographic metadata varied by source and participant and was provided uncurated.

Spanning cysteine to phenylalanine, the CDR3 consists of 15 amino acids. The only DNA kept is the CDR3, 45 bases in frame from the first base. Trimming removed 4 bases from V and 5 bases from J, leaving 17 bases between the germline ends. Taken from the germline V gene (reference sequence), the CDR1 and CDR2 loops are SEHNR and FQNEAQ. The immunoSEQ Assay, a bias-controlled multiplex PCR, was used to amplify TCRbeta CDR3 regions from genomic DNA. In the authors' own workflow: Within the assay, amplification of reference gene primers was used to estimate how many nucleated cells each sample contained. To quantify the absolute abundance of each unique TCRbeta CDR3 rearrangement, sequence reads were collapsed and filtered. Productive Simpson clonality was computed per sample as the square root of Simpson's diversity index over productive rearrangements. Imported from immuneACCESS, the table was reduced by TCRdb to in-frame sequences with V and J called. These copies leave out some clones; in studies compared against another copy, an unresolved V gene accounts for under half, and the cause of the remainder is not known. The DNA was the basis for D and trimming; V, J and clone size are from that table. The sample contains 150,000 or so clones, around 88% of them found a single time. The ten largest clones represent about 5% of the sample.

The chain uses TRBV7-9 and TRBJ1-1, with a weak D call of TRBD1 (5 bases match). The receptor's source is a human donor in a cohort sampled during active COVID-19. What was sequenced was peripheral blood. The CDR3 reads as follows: CASSYPGLGWTEAFF. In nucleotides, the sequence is TGTGCCAGCAGCTACCCGGGACTTGGATGGACTGAAGCTTTCTTT.